Below, one TCR beta chain is given with its context. Per the original methods: Amplification with reference gene primers provided the estimates of nucleated cell counts. Here immunoSEQ multiplex PCR was the method, and the copy in TCRdb shows in-frame clones only, minus some. The V and J calls and the clone size are those of that table, but D and trimming were determined from the DNA. The sample lists fewer than 250,000 clones, roughly four fifths occurring once. Cohort placement rested on clinical history that participants reported themselves. The data stem from a study of blood T cell repertoires in COVID-19. Study context: Sources were T cells, B-cell-depleted T cells, or PBMCs; the material itself was cDNA or gDNA.

V lost 1 base and J lost 0, with 16 bases in between. The CDR3 length is 18 residues. Germline V CDR1 and CDR2: MGHRA, YSYEKL. Sequencing input: PBMCs or T cells enriched from blood (not recorded which). The sequence came from a woman aged 35 to 49 who had been exposed to COVID-19. V gene TRBV4-1 combines with J gene TRBJ1-3; the D gene is possibly TRBD1 (5 bases). DNA of the CDR3: TGCGCCAGCAGCCAAGCGGGGGGAACAGGTTACTCTGGAAACACCATATATTTT. This encodes CASSQAGGTGYSGNTIYF.